This T cell receptor (beta chain) was captured in a study of blood T cell repertoires in COVID-19. With 6 bases removed from V and 11 bases from J, the gap between germline ends came to 11 bases. CDR1 MNHEY and CDR2 SVGAGI come from the germline V gene. The CDR3 extends over 11 amino acids. Under the authors' procedure: From reference gene primer amplification, estimates of nucleated cell counts were derived. Some clones are missing from TCRdb's copy, which holds only in-frame ones; the method was immunoSEQ multiplex PCR. That table supplies the V and J calls and clone size; D and trimming were determined from the DNA. This sample has approximately 480,000 clones, with approximately 86% found just once.

This chain uses TRBV6-5 with TRBJ2-1; D is ambiguous. This clonotype was sampled from a woman younger than 30 who had recovered from COVID-19. The sequenced material came from PBMCs or T cells enriched from blood (not recorded which). As DNA, the CDR3 is TGTGCCAGCAGCCTGTCTAAGAAGCAGTTCTTC. Amino acids: CASSLSKKQFF.